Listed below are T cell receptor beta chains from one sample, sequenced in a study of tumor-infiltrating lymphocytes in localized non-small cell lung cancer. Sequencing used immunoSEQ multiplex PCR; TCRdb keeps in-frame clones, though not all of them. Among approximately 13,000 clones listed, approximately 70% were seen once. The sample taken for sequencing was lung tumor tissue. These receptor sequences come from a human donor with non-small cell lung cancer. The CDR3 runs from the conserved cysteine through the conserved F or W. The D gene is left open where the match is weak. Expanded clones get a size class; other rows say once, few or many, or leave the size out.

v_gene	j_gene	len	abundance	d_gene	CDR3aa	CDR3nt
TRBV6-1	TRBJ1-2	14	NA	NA	CASSARQANYGYTF	TGTGCCAGCAGTGCCAGACAGGCCAACTATGGCTACACCTTC
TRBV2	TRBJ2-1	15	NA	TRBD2	CASSETSGGANEQFF	TGTGCCAGCAGTGAGACTAGCGGGGGGGCCAATGAGCAGTTCTTC
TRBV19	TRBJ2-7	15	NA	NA	CASSLLHVPSHEQYF	TGTGCCAGTAGTTTGCTACATGTTCCCAGTCACGAGCAGTACTTC
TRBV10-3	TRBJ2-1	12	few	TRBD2	CAISPTSGEQFF	TGTGCCATCAGTCCAACTAGCGGGGAGCAGTTCTTC
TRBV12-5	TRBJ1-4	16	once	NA	CASGFIVGADGEKLFF	TGTGCTAGTGGTTTTATTGTAGGGGCTGATGGTGAAAAACTGTTTTTT
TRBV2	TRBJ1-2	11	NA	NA	CASSEDSGYTF	TGTGCCAGCAGTGAAGACTCGGGCTACACCTTC
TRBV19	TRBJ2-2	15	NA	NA	CASSIVGVNTGELFF	TGTGCCAGTAGTATAGTGGGGGTGAACACCGGGGAGCTGTTTTTT
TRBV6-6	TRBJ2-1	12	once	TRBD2	CASSSTSGEQFF	TGTGCCAGCAGTTCCACTAGCGGTGAGCAGTTCTTC
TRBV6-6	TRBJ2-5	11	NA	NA	CASSYRETQYF	TGTGCCAGCAGTTACAGGGAGACCCAGTACTTC
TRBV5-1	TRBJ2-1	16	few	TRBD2	CASSLAGTSGPFQQFF	TGCGCCAGCAGCTTGGCCGGGACTAGCGGGCCCTTCCAGCAGTTCTTC
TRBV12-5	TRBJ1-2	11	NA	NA	CASGWDYGYTF	TGTGCTAGTGGTTGGGACTATGGCTACACCTTC
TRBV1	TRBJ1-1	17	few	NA	CTSSQDLGSGWCTEAFF	TGCACCAGCAGCCAAGATTTAGGTTCGGGGTGGTGCACTGAAGCTTTCTTT
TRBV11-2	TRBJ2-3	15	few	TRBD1	CASSPQGASTDTQYF	TGTGCCAGCAGCCCCCAGGGGGCTAGCACAGATACGCAGTATTTT
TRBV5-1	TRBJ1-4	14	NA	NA	CASSLGALNEKLFF	TGCGCCAGCAGCTTGGGAGCCTTGAATGAAAAACTGTTTTTT
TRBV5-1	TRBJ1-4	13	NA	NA	CASSGGESEKLFF	TGCGCCAGCAGTGGAGGGGAGAGTGAAAAACTGTTTTTT
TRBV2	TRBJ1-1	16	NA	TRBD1	CASSEGQGDPNTEAFF	TGTGCCAGCAGTGAAGGACAGGGAGACCCAAACACTGAAGCTTTCTTT
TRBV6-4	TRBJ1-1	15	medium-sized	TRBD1	CASSDTGTANTEAFF	TGTGCCAGCAGTGACACCGGGACAGCGAACACTGAAGCTTTCTTT
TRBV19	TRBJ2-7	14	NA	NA	CASSMGDAYYEQYF	TGTGCCAGTAGTATGGGGGACGCGTACTACGAGCAGTACTTC
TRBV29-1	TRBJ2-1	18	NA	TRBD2	CSVEDVASGGDATIEQFF	TGCAGCGTTGAGGATGTGGCTAGCGGAGGCGATGCCACAATTGAGCAGTTCTTC
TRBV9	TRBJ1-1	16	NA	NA	CASSVVKREMNTEAFF	TGTGCCAGCAGCGTAGTGAAAAGGGAGATGAACACTGAAGCTTTCTTT
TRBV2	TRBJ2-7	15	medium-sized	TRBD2	CASSLSGSFSYEQYF	TGTGCCAGCAGCCTTAGCGGGAGCTTCTCCTACGAGCAGTACTTC
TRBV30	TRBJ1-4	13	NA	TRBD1	CALSTGEGEKLFF	TGTGCCTTATCGACAGGGGAAGGGGAAAAACTGTTTTTT
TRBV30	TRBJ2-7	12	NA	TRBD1	CAWSLPTGPEHF	TGTGCCTGGAGTCTCCCGACAGGGCCCGAGCACTTC
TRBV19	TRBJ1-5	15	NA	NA	CASSIFRDSNQPQHF	TGTGCCAGTAGTATTTTTCGTGATAGCAATCAGCCCCAGCATTTT
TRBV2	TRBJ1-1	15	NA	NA	CASSESKVGNTEAFF	TGTGCCAGCAGTGAGAGTAAGGTTGGAAACACTGAAGCTTTCTTT
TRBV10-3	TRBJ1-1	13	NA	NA	CAISESRPTEAFF	TGTGCCATCAGTGAGTCGCGGCCCACTGAAGCTTTCTTT
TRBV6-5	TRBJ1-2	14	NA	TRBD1	CASQTQGGNYGYTF	TGTGCCAGCCAAACTCAGGGGGGGAACTATGGCTACACCTTC
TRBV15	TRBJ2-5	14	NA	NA	CATSRDIESPTQYF	TGTGCCACCAGCAGAGATATAGAATCCCCGACCCAGTACTTC
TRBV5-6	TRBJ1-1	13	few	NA	CASSLTVNTEAFF	TGTGCCAGCAGCTTAACCGTTAACACTGAAGCTTTCTTT
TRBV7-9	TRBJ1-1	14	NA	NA	CASSLGQGAVEAFF	TGTGCCAGCAGCTTAGGCCAGGGTGCTGTTGAAGCTTTCTTT
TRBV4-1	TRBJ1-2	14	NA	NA	CATRGVLRGHGYTF	TGCGCCACCCGTGGGGTCCTCCGGGGTCATGGCTACACCTTC
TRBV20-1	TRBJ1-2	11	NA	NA	CSARQGYGYTF	TGCAGTGCTAGACAGGGCTATGGCTACACCTTC
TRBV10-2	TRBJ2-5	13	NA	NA	CASGRTDQETQYF	TGCGCCAGCGGGAGGACAGATCAAGAGACCCAGTACTTC
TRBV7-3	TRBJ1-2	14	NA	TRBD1	CASSPGTGAYGYTF	TGTGCCAGCAGCCCCGGGACAGGGGCCTATGGCTACACCTTC
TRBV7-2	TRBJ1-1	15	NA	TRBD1	CASSLAWTGNTEAFF	TGTGCCAGCAGCTTAGCCTGGACAGGGAACACTGAAGCTTTCTTT
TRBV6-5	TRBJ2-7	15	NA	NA	CASSAGPLSSYEQYF	TGTGCCAGCAGTGCGGGACCCCTGAGCTCCTACGAGCAGTACTTC
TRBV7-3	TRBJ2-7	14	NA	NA	CASSLTDSSYEQYF	TGTGCCAGCAGCCTGACCGACAGCTCCTACGAGCAGTACTTC
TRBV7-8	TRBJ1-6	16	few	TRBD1	CASILTPGTGNSPLHF	TGTGCCAGCATCCTCACCCCCGGGACAGGGAATTCACCCCTCCACTTT
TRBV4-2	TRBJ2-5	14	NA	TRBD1	CASSGTGGLETQYF	TGTGCCAGCAGCGGGACAGGGGGCCTAGAGACCCAGTACTTC
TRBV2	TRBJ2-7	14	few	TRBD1	CASSVGTGFSEQYF	TGTGCCAGCAGTGTAGGGACAGGGTTCTCCGAGCAGTACTTC
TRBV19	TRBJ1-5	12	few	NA	CASSGLNQPQHF	TGTGCCAGTAGTGGTTTAAATCAGCCCCAGCATTTT
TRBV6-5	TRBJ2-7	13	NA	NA	CASSLSASYEQYF	TGTGCCAGCAGTCTGAGCGCCTCCTACGAGCAGTACTTC
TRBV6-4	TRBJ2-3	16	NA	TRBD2	CASSDSAGGPFDTQYF	TGTGCCAGCAGTGACTCCGCGGGGGGGCCATTTGATACGCAGTATTTT
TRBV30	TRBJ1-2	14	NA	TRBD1	CAWGTGQGARGYTF	TGTGCCTGGGGGACGGGACAGGGGGCGCGAGGCTACACCTTC
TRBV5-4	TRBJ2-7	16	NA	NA	CASSRDPAATSYEQYF	TGTGCCAGCAGCCGGGACCCAGCAGCGACTTCCTACGAGCAGTACTTC
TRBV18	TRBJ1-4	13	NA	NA	CASSGATNEKLFF	TGTGCCAGCTCGGGGGCAACTAATGAAAAACTGTTTTTT
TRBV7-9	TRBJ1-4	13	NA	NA	CASTRGAGEKLFF	TGTGCATCCACTAGGGGCGCCGGGGAAAAACTGTTTTTT
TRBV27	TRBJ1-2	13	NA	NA	CASSVDGYYGYTF	TGTGCCAGCAGTGTTGACGGATACTATGGCTACACCTTC
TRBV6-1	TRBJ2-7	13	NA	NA	CASVPGDRYEQYF	TGTGCCAGCGTCCCCGGGGACCGCTACGAGCAGTACTTC
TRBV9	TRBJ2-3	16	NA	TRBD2	CASSALAGSGTDTQYF	TGTGCCAGCAGCGCTCTAGCGGGGTCGGGTACAGATACGCAGTATTTT
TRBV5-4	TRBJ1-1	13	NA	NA	CASKGATNTEAFF	TGTGCCAGCAAAGGGGCAACAAACACTGAAGCTTTCTTT
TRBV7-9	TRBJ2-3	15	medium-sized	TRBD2	CASSLGTSGTDTQYF	TGTGCCAGCAGCTTAGGGACTAGCGGCACAGATACGCAGTATTTT
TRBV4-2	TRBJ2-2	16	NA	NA	CASSQGLADSPGELFF	TGTGCCAGCAGCCAAGGTTTGGCTGACTCCCCCGGGGAGCTGTTTTTT
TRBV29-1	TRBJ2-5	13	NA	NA	CSVEVGAQETQYF	TGCAGCGTTGAGGTGGGGGCCCAAGAGACCCAGTACTTC
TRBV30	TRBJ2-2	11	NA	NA	CAWSVAGELFF	TGTGCCTGGAGTGTGGCGGGGGAGCTGTTTTTT
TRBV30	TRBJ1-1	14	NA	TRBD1	CAWRGTGGSTEAFF	TGTGCCTGGAGGGGGACAGGGGGCAGCACTGAAGCTTTCTTT
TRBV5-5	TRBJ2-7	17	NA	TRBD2	CASSTLSLGLAGGEQYF	TGTGCCAGCAGCACCCTAAGCTTGGGACTAGCGGGGGGCGAGCAGTACTTC
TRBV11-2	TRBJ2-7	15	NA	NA	CASSTLTGNPYEQYF	TGTGCCAGCAGCACCTTAACAGGGAATCCCTACGAGCAGTACTTC
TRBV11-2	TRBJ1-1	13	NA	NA	CASSSGPMTEAFF	TGTGCCAGCAGCTCTGGGCCAATGACTGAAGCTTTCTTT